This entry concerns a single T cell receptor beta chain. This sample is part of a study of blood T cell repertoires in COVID-19. Original methodology: Estimated nucleated cell counts came from reference gene primer amplification. Generated by immunoSEQ multiplex PCR, the TCRdb table keeps only in-frame clones and is missing some. V and J calls and clone size are as listed in that table; D and trimming were resolved from the DNA. The table has a few hundred thousand clones, approximately 91% seen once. CDR1 is MNHEY, CDR2 SMNVEV, per germline (reference sequence). The CDR3 consists of 16 residues. Trimming removed 3 bases from V and 6 bases from J, with 21 bases in between. Everyone who took part was about 18 to 90 years old, and they came from about 23 US areas. Resolution of symptoms, clearance, or two negative PCRs was present in recovered Cohort 3 donors.

This TCR came from a woman aged 60-75 years who had recovered from COVID-19. This chain connects TRBV27 to TRBJ2-7, with D possibly TRBD2 on 5 matching bases. The material sequenced was PBMCs or T cells enriched from blood (not recorded which). CDR3 bases: TGTGCCAGCAGTTTCCGCGGGCCGGATGGATTCACCGAGCAGTACTTC. Its translation is CASSFRGPDGFTEQYF.